The 13 T cell receptor beta chains presented below share a single source sample, sequenced in a study of siplizumab effects on memory and regulatory T cells. The protocol was immunoSEQ multiplex PCR, while the TCRdb copy is restricted to in-frame clones and leaves out a portion. The table lists approximately 65,000 clones, roughly 85% of them singletons. The specimen sequenced was memory CD4+ T cells sorted from blood. The receptors originated from a human donor in good health.

The chain joins TRBV5-1 to TRBJ2-5; no reliable D call. V lost 4 bases and J 4 bases, leaving 11 bases between the germline ends. This CDR3 is 13 amino acids long. Looked up from germline, CDR1 is SGHRS and CDR2 is YFSETQ. CDR3 region: CASSGSPGETQYF. CDR3 in DNA: TGCGCCAGCAGCGGCTCTCCTGGAGAGACCCAGTACTTC.

J is TRBJ1-2 and V is TRBV18; maybe TRBD1 (5 bases). Trimming removed 2 bases at V and 8 bases at J, with 15 bases between. The CDR3 has 14 residues. Per the germline V gene, CDR1 is KGHSH and CDR2 is LQKENI. In DNA, the CDR3 is TGTGCCAGCTCACCAGGTTCGGGGCGGCGCGGCTACACCTTC. Amino acids: CASSPGSGRRGYTF.

V and J are TRBV19 and TRBJ2-3; D gene ambiguous. The CDR3 runs to 17 residues. The V and J ends lost 3 bases and 10 bases respectively, with 26 bases between them. The germline V gene encodes CDR1 LNHDA and CDR2 SQIVND (reference sequence). The CDR3 sequence: CASSIPSVGYDKAPQYF. CDR3 bases: TGTGCCAGTAGTATCCCGAGTGTGGGGTACGATAAGGCTCCGCAGTATTTT.

This rearrangement joins TRBV23-1 to TRBJ1-5; D remains ambiguous. TRBV23-1 is known as an ORF, though its function is uncertain. The CDR3 covers 16 residues. Deletions cut 0 bases from V and 8 bases from J, with 17 bases between. CDR3 protein: CASSQSMRTGIKPQHF. CDR3 sequence (DNA): TGCGCCAGCAGTCAATCCATGAGGACGGGGATCAAGCCCCAGCATTTT.

This chain uses TRBV6-5 with TRBJ1-1; D remains unclear. This CDR3 spans 13 amino acids. Trimming cost V 6 bases and J 3 bases, with 11 bases left between them. Germline V gene sequence: CDR1 MNHEY, CDR2 SVGAGI. CDR3: CASSPSGYTEAFF. Here the CDR3 DNA reads TGTGCCAGCAGCCCATCGGGATACACTGAAGCTTTCTTT.

The chain recombines TRBV7-6 with TRBJ2-1; the D gene could be TRBD1 or TRBD2 (5 bases each). This CDR3 is built from 14 residues. V lost 5 bases and J 8 bases, leaving 16 bases between the germline ends. The germline CDR1 and CDR2 sequences are SGHVS and FNYEAQ. The chain's CDR3 is CASSSRGPGHEQFF. The CDR3 bases are TGTGCCAGCAGCAGCCGGGGCCCCGGGCATGAGCAGTTCTTC.

This chain connects TRBV29-1 to TRBJ2-3, with unresolved D. CDR1 and CDR2 (germline): SQVTM, ANQGSEA. V gave up 7 bases and J gave up 0 bases, with 11 bases separating them. This CDR3 is 13 amino acids long. The CDR3 sequence is CSAGWLSTDTQYF. CDR3 coding DNA: TGCAGCGCTGGTTGGCTTAGCACAGATACGCAGTATTTT.

The gene calls are TRBV11-1 and TRBJ2-5; 11 bases agree with TRBD1. J gave up 4 bases and V 5 bases, and 6 bases lay outside the gene matches. The CDR3 sequence is 15 residues long. Germline V gene sequence: CDR1 SGHAT, CDR2 FQDESV (reference sequence). This CDR3 reads CASSPGQGGGETQYF. CDR3 bases: TGTGCCAGCAGCCCGGGACAGGGGGGCGGAGAGACCCAGTACTTC.

The chain is built from TRBV5-1 and TRBJ2-7; a possible D gene is TRBD1 (6 bases). From germline, CDR1 is SGHRS and CDR2 YFSETQ. V lost 8 bases, J lost 3 bases, and 15 bases lay in between. The CDR3 is 13 residues long. CDR3 loop: CASGSDRNYEQYF. CDR3 sequence (DNA): TGCGCCAGTGGGAGTGACAGGAACTACGAGCAGTACTTC.

V usage is TRBV14 and J usage is TRBJ2-1; D unresolved. This CDR3 is 14 amino acids long. Between the trimmed V and J ends, which lost 0 bases and 5 bases, there was a span of 8 bases. Looked up from germline, CDR1 is SGHDN and CDR2 is FVKESK. The CDR3 DNA sequence: TGTGCCAGCAGCCAAGATCCGAACGACAATGAGCAGTTCTTC. Its protein is CASSQDPNDNEQFF.

This rearrangement joins TRBV6-6 to TRBJ2-3, with a tentative D call TRBD1 (5 bases). This CDR3 is built from 15 residues. Germline V gene data show CDR1 as MNHNY and CDR2 as SVGAGI (reference sequence). V was clipped by 7 bases and J by 1 base, with 15 bases between them. DNA of the CDR3: TGTGCCAGCAACATACCCGAGACAGGCACAGATACGCAGTATTTT. Translated: CASNIPETGTDTQYF.

The V and J genes are TRBV9 and TRBJ2-7; D possibly uses TRBD1 or TRBD2 (6 bases each). Germline CDR1 reads SGDLS; CDR2 reads YYNGEE. The CDR3 spans 14 residues. V was trimmed by 0 bases and J by 4 bases, leaving 11 bases between them. This CDR3 is CASSVATGAYEQYF. The CDR3 DNA is TGTGCCAGCAGCGTAGCTACGGGGGCGTACGAGCAGTACTTC.

V gene TRBV5-1 combines with J gene TRBJ2-2; a possible D gene is TRBD1 (5 bases). The V end lost 9 bases, the J end lost 3 bases, and 18 bases lay between the germline ends. The CDR3 consists of 15 residues. In germline, CDR1 is SGHRS, CDR2 YFSETQ. The CDR3 protein is CATRILTDYTGELFF. CDR3 sequence (DNA): TGCGCCACCCGTATACTGACAGACTACACCGGGGAGCTGTTTTTT.